The 27 T cell receptor beta chains given below trace back to one sample, sequenced in a study of beta chain features in type 1 diabetes. Overall study results and limits: All four CD4+ subsets from Type 1 diabetes patients carried moderately but significantly shorter TCRB CDR3s.

Which antigens these TCRs recognize remains unknown. cDNA synthesis used the whole RNA isolate, giving expressed TCRB sequences. Generated by immunoSEQ multiplex PCR, the TCRdb table keeps only in-frame clones and is missing some. The table shows about 160,000 clones, with approximately 8% occurring only once. The sequenced sample was central memory CD4+ T cells from blood. The receptors were gathered from a middle-aged woman with type 1 diabetes.

This chain links TRBV27 with TRBJ2-7, with 7 positions matching TRBD1. This CDR3 comprises 17 residues. Germline assignment: CDR1 MNHEY and CDR2 SMNVEV (reference sequence). The junction had 16 bases not matched to a gene; V was cut back by 6 bases and J by 2 bases. Here the CDR3 DNA reads TGTGCCAGCAGCATTACCGTCCGGGACAGCCTCCCCTACGAGCAGTACTTC. Its translation is CASSITVRDSLPYEQYF.

This clone was detected a few times. The V and J genes are TRBV9 and TRBJ2-5; 10 positions match TRBD1. This CDR3 has 15 amino acids. Losses at the gene ends were 4 bases for V and 5 bases for J; bases not matched to a gene: 8. Germline lookup yields CDR1 SGDLS and CDR2 YYNGEE. The CDR3 DNA is TGTGCCAGCAGCCCTCGGGACAGGGGATGGGAGACCCAGTACTTC. Its translation is CASSPRDRGWETQYF. The entire variable domain, with the rest obtained from reference TRBV9 and TRBJ2-5, is as follows: DSGVTQTPKHLITATGQRVTLRCSPRSGDLSVYWYQQSLDQGLQFLIQYYNGEERAKGNILERFSAQQFPDLHSELNLSSLELGDSALYFCASSPRDRGWETQYFGPGTRLLVL.

The V and J genes are TRBV2 and TRBJ1-5; D remains unclear. This CDR3 region has 14 residues. The germline V gene encodes CDR1 SNHLY and CDR2 FYNNEI. Trimming took 5 bases from V and 4 from J, leaving 12 bases between them. The CDR3 DNA follows: TGTGCCAGCAGTCCTAACCTTCGTAATCAGCCCCAGCATTTT. It is translated as CASSPNLRNQPQHF.

This CDR3 is CASSLSPRDTYTF. The DNA for the CDR3 is TGTGCCAGCAGTCTATCGCCACGGGACACCTACACCTTC. The chain uses TRBV6-5 and TRBJ1-2; weak D call: TRBD1 (6 bases). The CDR3 runs 13 residues. Trimming left V 5 bases short and J 10 bases short, with 17 bases between. The germline V gene encodes CDR1 MNHEY and CDR2 SVGAGI.

CDR3 region: CASSTSRDRVDYTF. The CDR3 DNA reads TGTGCCAGCAGTACCAGCCGGGACAGGGTTGACTACACCTTC. V is TRBV28 and J is TRBJ1-2; TRBD1 aligns across 9 bases. V lost 5 bases and J lost 10; bases outside the gene matches: 11. Germline V gene sequence: CDR1 MDHEN, CDR2 SYDVKM. The CDR3 spans 14 residues.

This clone was observed at least ten times. The chain uses TRBV5-4 and TRBJ2-5; the D gene is possibly TRBD2 (6 bases). The CDR3 loop spans 16 amino acids. V lost 4 bases, J lost 4 bases, and 20 bases lay in between. Germline V lookup: CDR1 SGHNT, CDR2 YYREEE (reference sequence). CDR3 bases: TGTGCCAGCAGCCCTGATCTCTCGTCCGGGGGAGAGACCCAGTACTTC. Its translation: CASSPDLSSGGETQYF.

The chain is built from TRBV6-5 and TRBJ1-1, with a tentative D call TRBD1 (6 bases). Germline-derived CDR1 and CDR2 are MNHEY and SVGAGI. The CDR3 runs 15 residues. Trimming took 5 bases from V and 4 from J, leaving 17 bases between them. The CDR3, as DNA: TGTGCCAGCAGTCGGTCCGCTATCAGGGGCACTGAAGCTTTCTTT. Translating gives CASSRSAIRGTEAFF.

This rearrangement joins TRBV14 to TRBJ1-1, with TRBD1 matching 7 bases. This CDR3 region has 14 residues. Germline V gene lookup returns CDR1 SGHDN and CDR2 FVKESK. After removal of 2 bases from V and 1 base from J, the junction contained 1 base not matched to a gene. CDR3 nucleotides: TGTGCCAGCAGCCAAAACAGGGGGAACACTGAAGCTTTCTTT. It is translated as CASSQNRGNTEAFF.

This chain connects TRBV6-6 to TRBJ2-6; D gene unclear. There are 14 residues in the CDR3. Trimming shortened V by 5 bases and J by 0 bases, and 5 bases separated the two germline ends. Germline V CDR1 and CDR2: MNHNY, SVGAGI (reference sequence). Here the CDR3 DNA reads TGTGCCAGCAGTCGAGCCTCTGGGGCCAACGTCCTGACTTTC. It specifies CASSRASGANVLTF.

The CDR3 is CASSMTGGYEQYF. The CDR3 nucleotides are TGTGCCAGCAGCATGACAGGGGGCTACGAGCAGTACTTC. This chain links TRBV9 with TRBJ2-7; 9 nucleotides align to TRBD1. The V and J ends lost 4 bases and 3 bases, in that order; junction bases with no gene match: 2. The CDR3 spans 13 residues. Germline CDR1 is SGDLS and CDR2 is YYNGEE.

The rearrangement uses TRBV7-9 and TRBJ2-1; D possibly corresponds to TRBD2 (6 bases). V was cut by 6 bases and J by 1 base, with 13 bases left in between. CDR3 length equals 15 residues. The germline V gene encodes CDR1 SEHNR and CDR2 FQNEAQ (reference sequence). CDR3 sequence reads: CASRPGTVSYNEQFF. CDR3 sequence (DNA): TGTGCCAGCAGACCGGGGACTGTTTCCTACAATGAGCAGTTCTTC.

V usage is TRBV5-4 and J usage is TRBJ2-2; tentative D call: TRBD1 (6 bases). Trimming took 2 bases from V and 0 from J, leaving 11 bases between them. This CDR3 region has 16 residues. Germline values: CDR1 SGHNT, CDR2 YYREEE (reference sequence). The CDR3 nucleotides read TGTGCCAGCAGCTTAGGGGGAGCTTCGAACACCGGGGAGCTGTTTTTT. Residues: CASSLGGASNTGELFF.

With regard to this clone: This specimen includes other DNA sequences encoding the same CDR3. The J gene is TRBJ1-1, the V gene TRBV19, with D unresolved. Trimming shortened V by 7 bases and J by 0 bases, and 9 bases separated the two germline ends. The V gene's germline CDR1 is LNHDA and CDR2 SQIVND (reference sequence). CDR3 length: 13 residues. The CDR3 DNA reads TGTGCCAGTACCCCACGGGTGAACACTGAAGCTTTCTTT. This sequence encodes CASTPRVNTEAFF. Based on the CDR3 plus reference TRBV19 and TRBJ1-1, the full variable domain is DGGITQSPKYLFRKEGQNVTLSCEQNLNHDAMYWYRQDPGQGLRLIYYSQIVNDFQKGDIAEGYSVSREKKESFPLTVTSAQKNPTAFYLCASTPRVNTEAFFGQGTRLTVV.

This clone turned up a few times. The same CDR3 also results from other DNA sequences found in this sample. V usage is TRBV5-1 and J usage is TRBJ2-5; D call uncertain. Trimming took 0 bases from V and 2 from J, leaving 5 bases between them. Germline assignment: CDR1 SGHRS and CDR2 YFSETQ. The CDR3 is made up of 13 amino acids. DNA for the CDR3: TGCGCCAGCAGCTTGGGACTGCAAGAGACCCAGTACTTC. Its translation is CASSLGLQETQYF.

V usage is TRBV18 and J usage is TRBJ1-2; 8 nucleotides match TRBD1. This CDR3 region has 14 residues. V lost 3 bases to trimming and J lost 4 bases; unmatched junction nucleotides: 4. The germline V gene has CDR1 KGHSH and CDR2 LQKENI. The CDR3 nucleotides read TGTGCCAGCTCACCGGGACAGGATCTCTATGGCTACACCTTC. Translated: CASSPGQDLYGYTF.

This clone has just a few counts. This chain links TRBV4-2 with TRBJ2-1; 8 nucleotides line up with TRBD2. CDR1 is LGHNA, CDR2 YNFKEQ, per germline. The CDR3 length is 17 residues. The V gene end was trimmed by 2 bases and the J gene end by 0 bases; junction bases not matched to a gene: 6. The CDR3 protein is CASSQPPGTSSYNEQFF. CDR3 bases: TGTGCCAGCAGCCAACCTCCCGGGACTAGCTCCTACAATGAGCAGTTCTTC.

The chain joins TRBV5-4 to TRBJ1-2; D not certain. The germline gives CDR1 SGHNT, CDR2 YYREEE (reference sequence). Trimming cost V 1 base and J 3 bases, with 7 bases left between them. The CDR3 covers 13 residues. The CDR3: CASSLYGYYGYTF. The CDR3 DNA sequence: TGTGCCAGCAGCTTGTACGGGTACTATGGCTACACCTTC.

This clone has just a few counts. The chain carries TRBV9 and TRBJ2-2, with no clear D. Germline lookup yields CDR1 SGDLS and CDR2 YYNGEE. The CDR3 runs to 15 residues. The germline V and J ends were trimmed by 0 bases and 1 base, with 7 bases remaining between them. Here the CDR3 reads CASSVAQLNTGELFF. CDR3 in DNA: TGTGCCAGCAGCGTAGCACAATTGAACACCGGGGAGCTGTTTTTT.

The rearrangement links TRBV7-9 to TRBJ1-1; D is unclear. CDR1 and CDR2 from the germline V gene are SEHNR and FQNEAQ (reference sequence). The CDR3 extends over 13 amino acids. V lost 2 bases to trimming and J lost 4 bases, with 8 bases between them. CDR3 sequence (DNA): TGTGCCAGCAGCTTACGAGAGAGCACTGAAGCTTTCTTT. It translates to CASSLRESTEAFF.

The chain joins TRBV7-9 to TRBJ1-1; tentatively, D is TRBD1 (6 bases). The CDR3 totals 15 residues. CDR1 and CDR2 from the germline V gene are SEHNR and FQNEAQ (reference sequence). The ends were cut back, 5 bases at V and 5 bases at J, with 18 bases in the middle. CDR3 region: CASSPTTGRGTEAFF. CDR3 DNA sequence: TGTGCCAGCAGCCCTACGACGGGGAGGGGGACTGAAGCTTTCTTT.

This clone was counted a few times. The chain joins TRBV27 to TRBJ2-7; 9 nucleotides agree with TRBD1. The CDR3 sequence is 14 residues long. Germline values: CDR1 MNHEY, CDR2 SMNVEV (reference sequence). With V trimmed by 4 bases and J by 5 bases, 6 bases remained unmatched. The CDR3 loop reads CASSYRGRVDEQYF. The CDR3 DNA is TGTGCCAGCAGTTACAGGGGGCGCGTCGACGAGCAGTACTTC.

The chain is built from TRBV18 and TRBJ2-5, with 13 bases that match TRBD2. V was pared by 6 bases and J by 5 bases, with 6 bases of the junction left unmatched. Germline V gene lookup returns CDR1 KGHSH and CDR2 LQKENI. The CDR3 is 15 residues long. CDR3 in amino acids: CASSRTSGRVETQYF. The DNA for the CDR3 is TGTGCCAGCTCTAGGACTAGCGGGAGAGTGGAGACCCAGTACTTC.

A few counts support this clone. The chain employs TRBV30 and TRBJ2-2; the D gene is possibly TRBD1 (5 bases). The V gene lost 3 bases and the J gene lost 7 bases, with 12 bases spanning the gap. The CDR3 runs to 13 residues. The V gene's germline CDR1 is GTSNPN and CDR2 SVGIG (reference sequence). The CDR3 DNA reads TGTGCCTGGAGGCTGCAGGGTGACGGGGAGCTGTTTTTT. Residues: CAWRLQGDGELFF.

V and J are TRBV6-4 and TRBJ1-1, with no clear D. Trimming took 5 bases from V and 1 from J, leaving 8 bases between them. CDR3 length: 13 amino acids. Germline CDR1 MRHNA, CDR2 SNTAGT. In DNA, the CDR3 is TGTGCCAGCAGTTATACAGAGAACACTGAAGCTTTCTTT. Translating gives CASSYTENTEAFF.

This clone was counted a few times. The rearrangement uses TRBV30 and TRBJ1-1; D may be TRBD1 (5 bases). V dropped 1 base and J dropped 3 bases, with 9 bases sitting between them. The CDR3 loop spans 13 amino acids. Germline V gene sequence: CDR1 GTSNPN, CDR2 SVGIG (reference sequence). The CDR3 loop reads CAWSAGPDTEAFF. CDR3 DNA sequence: TGTGCCTGGAGTGCAGGGCCAGACACTGAAGCTTTCTTT.

This clone was seen only a few times. CDR3 amino acids: CASSVIAARDTQYF. The CDR3 DNA follows: TGTGCCAGCAGCGTAATAGCGGCTCGAGATACGCAGTATTTT. The chain links TRBV9 to TRBJ2-3; tentatively, D is TRBD2 (6 bases). Between the trimmed V and J ends, which lost 1 base and 5 bases, there was a span of 11 bases. Germline lookup yields CDR1 SGDLS and CDR2 YYNGEE. This CDR3 comprises 14 residues.

The gene calls are TRBV18 and TRBJ2-6; 12 bases match TRBD2. This CDR3 is built from 18 residues. V was pared by 3 bases and J by 0 bases, with 3 bases of the junction left unmatched. The V gene's germline CDR1 is KGHSH and CDR2 LQKENI. The CDR3 nucleotides read TGTGCCAGCTCACCTAGGACTAGCGGGGTCTCTGGGGCCAACGTCCTGACTTTC. As protein: CASSPRTSGVSGANVLTF.